Presented here are 3 T cell receptor beta chains from one specimen sequenced in a study of cytomegalovirus exposure and HLA in healthy donors. Primers: 60 Vbeta forward and 13 Jbeta reverse. The assay was immunoSEQ multiplex PCR, and TCRdb's table has in-frame clones only and misses some. This table lists about 210,000 clones. Material: PBMCs. The receptors here all came from a woman aged 25 to 39 in good health and CMV-seropositive.

The chain is built from TRBV4-1 and TRBJ1-4, with unresolved D. V shed 0 bases and J shed 8 bases, with 10 bases lying between them. The CDR3 consists of 14 residues. The germline gives CDR1 MGHRA, CDR2 YSYEKL. The CDR3 loop reads CASSQDWREEKLFF. CDR3 nucleotide sequence: TGCGCCAGCAGCCAAGATTGGCGGGAAGAAAAACTGTTTTTT.

This rearrangement joins TRBV28 to TRBJ2-2; 10 bases match TRBD1. CDR3 length: 14 amino acids. V lost 5 bases to trimming and J lost 6 bases; unmatched junction nucleotides: 3. Germline values: CDR1 MDHEN, CDR2 SYDVKM. The CDR3 region is CASSVGQGSGELFF. CDR3 nucleotide sequence: TGTGCCAGCAGTGTGGGACAGGGGTCCGGGGAGCTGTTTTTT.

The V call is TRBV28, the J call TRBJ2-7; 7 nucleotides agree with TRBD2. There are 14 residues in the CDR3. Trimming at V came to 5 bases and at J to 6 bases, leaving 10 bases not matched to a gene. The germline gives CDR1 MDHEN, CDR2 SYDVKM. CDR3 loop: CASSRALAWGEQYF. Written as DNA, the CDR3 is TGTGCCAGCAGTCGGGCACTAGCGTGGGGCGAGCAGTACTTC.